These 32 T cell receptor beta chains were sequenced from one sample in a study of regulatory T cells in long-lasting Graves disease. Time point noted: newly diagnosed GD, antithyroid drugs for less than 3 months. RNA from PBMCs was the source of the TCR library. The TCR beta library used iRepertoire HTBI primers with Arm-PCR amplification of CDR3. In TCRdb, the multiplex PCR reads were re-called with MiXCR into one record per CDR3 protein. Of around 500,000 distinct CDR3 sequences in the sample, roughly 15% were seen once. Separately, the same data were catalogued under a study of T cells in Graves' hyperthyroidism and ophthalmopathy.

Sequenced here: peripheral blood mononuclear cells (PBMCs), sampled at new diagnosis, from a patient treated with antithyroid drugs. The receptors originated from a woman aged 40-65 years with Graves disease.

This clonotype showed up many times. J is TRBJ2-6 and V is TRBV2; no firm D call. Trimming shortened V by 2 bases and J by 1 base, and 6 bases separated the two germline ends. This CDR3 has 15 amino acids. From germline, CDR1 is SNHLY and CDR2 FYNNEI. The CDR3, as DNA: TGTGCCAGCAGTGAATCGTCTTCTGGGGCCAACGTCCTGACTTTC. Its translation: CASSESSSGANVLTF.

This clonotype has ten or more counts. The chain has TRBV6-1 and TRBJ1-2; perhaps TRBD1 as D (6 bases). Trimming pared 3 bases from V and 5 bases from J, leaving 13 bases between. The germline CDR1 and CDR2 sequences are MNHNS and SASEGT. This CDR3 spans 14 amino acids. The CDR3 nucleotides read TGTGCCAGCAGTGAGAGGCAGGGGAGTTATGGCTACACCTTC. Translating gives CASSERQGSYGYTF.

The genes are TRBV19 and TRBJ1-1; D perhaps matches TRBD1 (5 bases). Trimming removed 10 bases from V and 1 base from J, with 19 bases in between. The CDR3 runs 15 residues. Germline assignment: CDR1 LNHDA and CDR2 SQIVND (reference sequence). For the CDR3, the DNA is TGTGCCACACGGGAGCAGGGAGCGAGGAACACTGAAGCTTTCTTT. Translation: CATREQGARNTEAFF.

This clonotype was found a few times. The chain employs TRBV19 and TRBJ2-2; D uncertain. Germline V gene sequence: CDR1 LNHDA, CDR2 SQIVND (reference sequence). This CDR3 comprises 16 residues. V lost 5 bases, J lost 4 bases, and 17 bases lay in between. The CDR3 here is CASSSPMSLFTGELFF. The CDR3 coding sequence is TGTGCCAGTAGTTCACCCATGAGTTTGTTCACCGGGGAGCTGTTTTTT.

The sample holds a few counts of this clonotype. The genes are TRBV7-2 and TRBJ2-1; the match to TRBD2 covers 8 bases. The CDR3 spans 17 residues. The ends lost 2 bases at V and 4 bases at J; junction bases unmatched: 10. CDR1 and CDR2 from the germline V gene are SGHTA and FQGNSA. Here the CDR3 reads CASSLWSGGGGYNEQFF. In DNA, the CDR3 is TGTGCCAGCAGCTTATGGTCTGGGGGCGGGGGGTACAATGAGCAGTTCTTC.

This clonotype was observed a few times. V usage is TRBV19 and J usage is TRBJ2-4; D might be TRBD2 (6 bases). The V and J ends lost 9 bases and 3 bases respectively, with 12 bases between them. Germline loops: CDR1 LNHDA, CDR2 SQIVND (reference sequence). The CDR3 contains 13 residues. The DNA of the CDR3 is TGTGCCAGCAGGGAGGTGGACAAAAACATTCAGTACTTC. Its translation is CASREVDKNIQYF.

This clonotype was picked up many times. The V and J genes are TRBV6-1 and TRBJ2-3; TRBD2 matches at 9 bases. CDR1 MNHNS and CDR2 SASEGT come from the germline V gene. Trimming cost V 6 bases and J 3 bases; bases outside gene matches: 7. The CDR3 runs to 15 residues. CDR3 in DNA: TGTGCCAGCAGGGGCGGGGGGGGAAAAACAGATACGCAGTATTTT. Amino acids: CASRGGGGKTDTQYF.

This clonotype was counted many times. The rearrangement joins TRBV13 to TRBJ1-1; D not certain. Germline V lookup: CDR1 PRHDT, CDR2 FYEKMQ (reference sequence). Trimming took off 5 bases at V and 0 bases at J, with 10 bases between the two ends. CDR3 length: 14 residues. CDR3 nucleotide sequence: TGTGCCAGCAGCCCCGTGGCCATGAACACTGAAGCTTTCTTT. Translating gives CASSPVAMNTEAFF.

This clonotype came up many times. V is TRBV6-1 and J is TRBJ2-7; D not resolved. CDR1 and CDR2 (germline): MNHNS, SASEGT. The CDR3 is 14 residues long. V was cut by 7 bases and J by 7 bases, with 20 bases left in between. The CDR3 loop reads CASNPLPMTGEQYF. CDR3 DNA: TGTGCCAGCAATCCCCTCCCCATGACTGGGGAGCAGTACTTC.

The chain links TRBV4-1 to TRBJ2-1, with 7 bases that match TRBD1. This CDR3 comprises 16 residues. Per the germline V gene, CDR1 is MGHRA and CDR2 is YSYEKL. The junction had 8 bases not matched to a gene; V was cut back by 2 bases and J by 4 bases. In DNA, the CDR3 is TGCGCCAGCAGCCAAACAACAGGGGAAGGTTACAATGAGCAGTTCTTC. As protein: CASSQTTGEGYNEQFF.

This clonotype was observed many times. V usage is TRBV10-3 and J usage is TRBJ1-5; unclear D gene. CDR1 ENHRY and CDR2 SYGVKD come from the germline V gene. V was cut by 7 bases and J by 5 bases, with 12 bases left in between. There are 13 residues in the CDR3. CDR3 amino acids: CAINRREDQPQHF. CDR3 coding DNA: TGTGCCATCAATCGGCGGGAGGATCAGCCCCAGCATTTT.

This clonotype appeared a single time. V is TRBV20-1 and J is TRBJ2-7; 9 nucleotides line up with TRBD1. Germline V gives CDR1 DFQATT, CDR2 SNEGSKA (reference sequence). This CDR3 has 14 amino acids. Trimming cost V 6 bases and J 5 bases; bases outside gene matches: 11. The CDR3 nucleotides read TGCAGTGCCCGAACAGGGGGCGCGAACAACGAGCAGTACTTC. Protein sequence: CSARTGGANNEQYF.

This clonotype has ten or more counts. CDR3: CASSMTSEGDTQYF. For the CDR3, the DNA is TGTGCCAGCAGTATGACTAGCGAGGGAGATACGCAGTATTTT. The chain uses TRBV6-1 and TRBJ2-3; TRBD2 agrees at 8 bases. In germline, CDR1 is MNHNS, CDR2 SASEGT. The CDR3 spans 14 residues. Trimming removed 5 bases from V and 5 bases from J; junction bases left unmatched: 6.

V gene TRBV5-1 combines with J gene TRBJ2-1; no reliable D call. CDR3 size: 16 residues. V lost 0 bases and J 0 bases, leaving 10 bases between the germline ends. Germline values: CDR1 SGHRS, CDR2 YFSETQ. CDR3 protein: CASSLAPASSYNEQFF. For the CDR3, the DNA is TGCGCCAGCAGCTTGGCCCCGGCGAGCTCCTACAATGAGCAGTTCTTC.

This clonotype was found a few times. The J gene is TRBJ2-5, the V gene TRBV14; 9 bases line up with TRBD1. Looked up from germline, CDR1 is SGHDN and CDR2 is FVKESK. The trim removed 1 base at V and 5 bases at J, leaving 8 bases unmatched. The CDR3 runs to 16 residues. DNA of the CDR3: TGTGCCAGCAGCCAAGGGGACAGGGCACGACGGGAGACCCAGTACTTC. Its translation: CASSQGDRARRETQYF.

This clonotype was counted ten times or more. The V and J genes are TRBV28 and TRBJ1-2; D call uncertain. V lost 10 bases, J lost 6 bases, and 18 bases lay in between. The germline V gene has CDR1 MDHEN and CDR2 SYDVKM. The CDR3 has 13 amino acids. CDR3 protein: CAIGPGNWDGYTF. Here the CDR3 DNA reads TGTGCCATAGGACCCGGAAATTGGGATGGCTACACCTTC.

This clonotype was detected ten times or more. The chain joins TRBV12-3 or TRBV12-4 to TRBJ1-2; 10 bases match TRBD1. V shed 5 bases and J 8 bases; nucleotides not matched to a gene: 8. This CDR3 is 14 amino acids long. CDR3 DNA: TGTGCCAGCAGTGCTAGACAGGGGGCGCAGGGCTACACCTTC. It encodes CASSARQGAQGYTF.

This clonotype was detected only a few times. J is TRBJ2-5 and V is TRBV20-1; either TRBD1 or TRBD2 may fit D (5 bases each). CDR3 length equals 14 residues. V was trimmed by 6 bases and J by 7 bases, leaving 21 bases between them. Germline loops: CDR1 DFQATT, CDR2 SNEGSKA (reference sequence). The chain's CDR3 is CSAQRRDARGTQYF. CDR3 nucleotides: TGCAGTGCGCAGAGACGGGACGCCAGAGGGACCCAGTACTTC.

This clonotype was observed at least ten times. This chain uses TRBV12-3 or TRBV12-4 with TRBJ2-7; the D gene is possibly TRBD1 (6 bases). Between the trimmed V and J ends, which lost 3 bases and 5 bases, there was a span of 17 bases. The CDR3 runs to 15 residues. The DNA for the CDR3 is TGTGCCAGCAGTTTTTCCCCCCGCGAGGGGGACGAGCAGTACTTC. It translates to CASSFSPREGDEQYF.

CDR3 amino acids: CASRIGGPYNEQFF. In DNA, the CDR3 is TGTGCCAGCAGGATCGGAGGCCCCTACAATGAGCAGTTCTTC. The chain couples TRBV25-1 to TRBJ2-1; a possible D gene is TRBD2 (5 bases). This CDR3 has 14 amino acids. The V gene lost 6 bases and the J gene lost 2 bases, with 11 bases spanning the gap. Germline CDR1 and CDR2: MGHDK and SYGVNS.

This clonotype was found a few times. The CDR3 loop reads CASSQEDTGAEEETQYF. Here the CDR3 DNA reads TGTGCCAGCAGCCAAGAAGACACAGGCGCAGAGGAAGAGACCCAGTACTTC. The rearrangement uses TRBV3-1 and TRBJ2-5; a possible D gene is TRBD1 (5 bases). Germline values: CDR1 LGHDT, CDR2 YNNKEL (reference sequence). V lost 0 bases and J 3 bases, leaving 17 bases between the germline ends. This CDR3 comprises 17 residues.

A remark on this clonotype: A single base separates this from a much larger clone, so it may be a read error. The conserved closing phenylalanine or tryptophan is absent in this CDR3, likely reflecting a read error. The V and J genes are TRBV20-1 and TRBJ1-4; D may be TRBD1 (6 bases). The V end was cut by 3 bases, the J end by 7 bases, with 15 bases between. Germline V lookup: CDR1 DFQATT, CDR2 SNEGSKA (reference sequence). This CDR3 contains 14 residues. CDR3 sequence (DNA): TGCAGTGCTAGCGGGGGGGCATTAGGTGAAAAACTGTTTGTT. It encodes CSASGGALGEKLFV.

This clonotype was recorded a few times. The CDR3 spells CASSPRTEEPQHF. DNA for the CDR3: TGTGCCAGCAGCCCCCGGACGGAAGAGCCCCAGCATTTT. The genes are TRBV7-2 and TRBJ1-5; D remains unclear. The CDR3 contains 13 residues. The germline gives CDR1 SGHTA, CDR2 FQGNSA. V was pared by 5 bases and J by 8 bases, with 13 bases between.

This clonotype occurred many times. This chain links TRBV12-3 or TRBV12-4 with TRBJ2-7; D may be TRBD1 (6 bases). The CDR3 is 14 residues long. V lost 3 bases and J 1 base, leaving 10 bases between the germline ends. In DNA, the CDR3 is TGTGCCAGCAGTTTGACAGGCGGATCCTACGAGCAGTACTTC. Amino acid sequence: CASSLTGGSYEQYF.

The chain couples TRBV6-5 to TRBJ2-1, with TRBD2 matching over 13 bases. The CDR3 loop spans 15 amino acids. CDR1 is MNHEY, CDR2 SVGAGI, per germline. The V and J ends lost 4 bases and 8 bases, in that order; junction bases with no gene match: 5. Here the CDR3 DNA reads TGTGCCAGCAGTTTCACTAGCGGGGGGGTCGATGAGCAGTTCTTC. Its translation: CASSFTSGGVDEQFF.

As for this clonotype: A much larger clone lies one base from this, so it may be a read error. This chain uses TRBV5-8 with TRBJ2-3, with a possible D match to TRBD2 (5 bases). This CDR3 contains 17 residues. CDR1 and CDR2 (germline): SGHTS, YDEGEE. The DNA of the CDR3 is TGTGCCTGCAGCTCAGAACCTATCGCGGGCAGCACAGATACGCAGTATTTT. Translation gives CACSSEPIAGSTDTQYF.

This chain connects TRBV20-1 to TRBJ1-2; D not certain. V gave up 0 bases and J gave up 6 bases, with 17 bases separating them. Germline V lookup: CDR1 DFQATT, CDR2 SNEGSKA (reference sequence). The CDR3 spans 15 residues. This CDR3 is CSARDITGKLDGYTF. CDR3 bases: TGCAGTGCTAGAGATATAACGGGGAAATTGGATGGCTACACCTTC.

The sample holds many counts of this clonotype. The V call is TRBV11-1, the J call TRBJ2-1, with no clear D. V lost 4 bases to trimming and J lost 7 bases, with 17 bases between them. Germline loops: CDR1 SGHAT, CDR2 FQDESV (reference sequence). The CDR3 loop spans 15 amino acids. The CDR3 loop reads CASSSDTFRKNEQFF. The DNA for the CDR3 is TGTGCCAGCAGCTCCGACACCTTCAGGAAGAATGAGCAGTTCTTC.

This chain connects TRBV18 to TRBJ1-3; 7 bases line up with TRBD1. V dropped 4 bases and J dropped 0; count of bases not matched to a gene: 6. CDR1 is KGHSH and CDR2 is LQKENI in the germline V gene. This CDR3 is 16 amino acids long. The CDR3 nucleotides read TGTGCCAGCTCACTAGGACAGGTGGACTCTGGAAACACCATATATTTT. It is translated as CASSLGQVDSGNTIYF. The variable domain in full, with the rest retrieved from reference TRBV18 and TRBJ1-3, is NAGVMQNPRHLVRRRGQEARLRCSPMKGHSHVYWYRQLPEEGLKFMVYLQKENIIDESGMPKERFSAEFPKEGPSILRIQQVVRGDSAAYFCASSLGQVDSGNTIYFGEGSWLTVV.

There are many counts of this clonotype. The chain has TRBV20-1 and TRBJ1-5; D not resolved. Per the germline V gene, CDR1 is DFQATT and CDR2 is SNEGSKA (reference sequence). Trimming left V 6 bases short and J 7 bases short, with 13 bases between. The CDR3 sequence is 12 residues long. This CDR3 is CSAAGETQPQHF. CDR3 bases: TGCAGTGCCGCTGGAGAGACCCAGCCCCAGCATTTT.

This clonotype has a handful of counts. The rearrangement links TRBV11-2 to TRBJ2-4, with a weak D call TRBD1 (5 bases). The CDR3 loop spans 13 amino acids. Trimming removed 11 bases from V and 0 bases from J, with 11 bases in between. Germline V gene lookup returns CDR1 SGHAT and CDR2 FQNNGV. This CDR3 reads CAQQGRAKNIQYF. CDR3 nucleotides: TGTGCCCAGCAGGGAAGAGCCAAAAACATTCAGTACTTC. Looking up the rest from reference TRBV11-2 and TRBJ2-4 gives the full variable domain: EAGVAQSPRYKIIEKRQSVAFWCNPISGHATLYWYQQILGQGPKLLIQFQNNGVVDDSQLPKDRFSAERLKGVDSTLKIQPAKLEDSAVYLCAQQGRAKNIQYFGAGTRLSVL.

This clonotype was found many times. V usage is TRBV5-1 and J usage is TRBJ2-2; D remains unclear. In germline, CDR1 is SGHRS, CDR2 YFSETQ. This CDR3 has 14 amino acids. With 1 base removed from V and 1 base from J, the gap between germline ends came to 5 bases. The DNA of the CDR3 is TGCGCCAGCAGCTTGTGGGTGAACACCGGGGAGCTGTTTTTT. Translating it yields CASSLWVNTGELFF.